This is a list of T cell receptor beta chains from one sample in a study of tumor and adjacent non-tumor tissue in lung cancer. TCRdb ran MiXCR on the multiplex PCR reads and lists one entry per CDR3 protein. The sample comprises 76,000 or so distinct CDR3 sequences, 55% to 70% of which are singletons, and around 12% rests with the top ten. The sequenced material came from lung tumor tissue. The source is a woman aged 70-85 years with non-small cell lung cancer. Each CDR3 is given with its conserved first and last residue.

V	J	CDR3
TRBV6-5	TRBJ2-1	CTSSLLEGVVNERFF
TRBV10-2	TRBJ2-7	CVSGRRDKQYF
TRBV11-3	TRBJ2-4	CASSLESGYGAKNIQYF
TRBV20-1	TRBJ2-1	CSARDQLSWAGINEQFF
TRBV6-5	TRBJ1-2	CASSYSLVETYGYTF
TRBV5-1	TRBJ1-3	CASSLMGTGNTIYF
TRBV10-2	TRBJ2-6	CASREQGDRTGANVLTF
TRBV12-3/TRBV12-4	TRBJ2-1	CASSLAFGHGEYNEQFF
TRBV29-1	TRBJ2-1	CNVEGAGNEQFF
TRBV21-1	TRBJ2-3	CASSCPGSHLPPSYTDTQYF
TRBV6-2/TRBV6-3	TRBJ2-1	CPSFYEWEVPYNEQLF
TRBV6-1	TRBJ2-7	CASTLTRQAPYEQYF
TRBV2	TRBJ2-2	CASSEKGPESWELFF
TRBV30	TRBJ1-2	CVWTGMDGYTF
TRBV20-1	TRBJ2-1	CSARGGTGYNEQFF
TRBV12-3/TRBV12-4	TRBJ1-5	CASNLTGGRNQPQHF
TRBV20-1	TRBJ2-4	CNAAFTGGKNIQYF
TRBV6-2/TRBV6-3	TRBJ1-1	CASSDGLNTEAFF
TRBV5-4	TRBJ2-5	CASSLVVQETQYF
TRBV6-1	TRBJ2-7	CASSEGVGGIYEQYF
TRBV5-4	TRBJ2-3	CASSLMLAVGSTDTHYF
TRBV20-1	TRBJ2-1	CSTRLEWSSGYNEQFF
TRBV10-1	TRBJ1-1	CASSESLGNTEALF
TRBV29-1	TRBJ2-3	CSVESVAGETQYF
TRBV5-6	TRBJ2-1	CASSYRDGGVNEQFF
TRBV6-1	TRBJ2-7	CASSEARVLSYEQYF
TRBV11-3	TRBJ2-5	CASSLSGAETQYF
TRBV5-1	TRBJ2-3	CASGQDRTTDTQYF
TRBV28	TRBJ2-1	CASSPGGARSYNEQFF
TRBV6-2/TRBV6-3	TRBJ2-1	CASSSLPLAGVRNEQFF
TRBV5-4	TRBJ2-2	CASSLTVDSWELFF
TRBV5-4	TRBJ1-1	CTISLTGQGDTEAFF
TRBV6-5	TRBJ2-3	CVSSYRGGRSTDTQYF
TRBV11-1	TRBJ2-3	CASSLDREADMQYF
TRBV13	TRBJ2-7	CASSLVTSPHHEQYF
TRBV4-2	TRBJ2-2	CASCQDWATSTGELFF